This paragraph reports one TCR beta chain. Its recognized antigen is unknown. Base qualities are not at hand, and no much larger clone is one base apart. The sample is drawn from a study of T cell repertoires in cytomegalovirus infection (dated by TCRdb to about 2019). Broadly, across the study: Peptide stimulations targeted recently identified HLA-C-restricted CMV epitopes, whose presentation resists viral immunomodulation, together with well-studied HLA-B-restricted epitopes. Donor HLA type was relevant to the analysis, because carriage of CMV infection together with the matching HLA type was indicated by public TCR beta signatures. Overall study outcomes, separate from this receptor: The ex vivo response was dominated by HLA-C-restricted CMV-specific TCR beta clonotypes, which also provided the single most frequent clonotype in two of eight donors. In both this cohort and an independent cohort of over 350 donors, the cumulative frequency of public TCR beta family members distinguished carriers of CMV infection plus the relevant HLA type.

V drops 6 bases and J drops 7 bases, leaving 10 bases in between. The CDR3 spans 12 residues, from the cysteine through the phenylalanine. CDR3 DNA is the only sequence kept; it has 36 bases, read in frame from the first base. The germline V gene yields SNHLY for CDR1 and FYNNEI for CDR2. Sample treatment or condition, as interpreted from the label and publication: in vitro stimulation with specific CMV peptide epitopes to enrich CMV-specific T cells. Data came from an Illumina HiSeq 1500. Using fastp at Q25 and MiXCR, TCRdb reprocessed the public reads and kept productive beta chains. One record per CDR3 amino acid sequence lists the most common genes and DNA. Present in this sample are a few hundred thousand distinct CDR3 sequences, around 40% of which were seen just once. Around 48% of the sample comes from the top ten.

The origin of this receptor is a human donor in good health (CMV status not recorded). Some clones in this sample may be carry-over from other donors' samples. The chain is encoded by TRBV2 joined to TRBJ1-5; the D gene is not confidently resolved. The sample was cultured PBMCs, taken from culture after CMV antigen stimulation. The sequenced DNA is TGTGCCAGCAGCGGCCTCGGCCAGCCCCAGCATTTT. Its protein product is CASSGLGQPQHF. With the rest looked up from the reference TRBV2 and TRBJ1-5 genes rather than sequenced, the full variable domain is EPEVTQTPSHQVTQMGQEVILRCVPISNHLYFYWYRQILGQKVEFLVSFYNNEISEKSEIFDDQFSVERPDGSNFTLKIRSTKLEDSAMYFCASSGLGQPQHFGDGTRLSIL.